This T cell receptor beta chain was captured by sequencing in a study of OX40 agonist ivuxolimab in advanced cancers. Study-level background: Ivuxolimab, which targeted the costimulatory receptor OX40 (CD134), was an agonistic, fully human IgG2 monoclonal antibody. Intravenous ivuxolimab was administered to patients every 2 weeks at six dose levels: 0.01, 0.1, 0.3, 1.5, 3 and 10 mg/kg. Of the roughly 51 patients in dose escalation, about 19 had hepatocellular carcinoma, some 15 had melanoma, 9 had renal cell carcinoma and 9 had head and neck cancer. In the dose-escalation cohort, roughly 80% of patients were male, and the mean age was roughly 60 years, with a range of roughly 20 to 85. Prior anti-PD-1, anti-PD-L1 or anti-CTLA-4 therapy was permitted, and 35% to 40% of dose-escalation patients had received checkpoint inhibitors. Partial responses occurred in three dose-escalation patients: two with cutaneous melanoma and one with hepatocellular carcinoma. The purpose of peripheral TCRbeta sequencing was to test whether ivuxolimab changed TCR sequence diversity and led to clonal T-cell expansion. The monotherapy dose-escalation portion (N = 52 patients) of the phase I ivuxolimab trial is reported in the paper.

Patients with a history of autoimmune disease or receiving systemic immunosuppression were excluded from the trial. Peripheral blood for TCR sequencing was collected from all dose cohorts at baseline, on cycle 4 day 1, and on cycle 7 day 1. Samples came from an open-label, multicenter, first-in-human phase I dose-escalation trial of ivuxolimab. Adults with locally advanced or metastatic melanoma, renal cell, hepatocellular, or head and neck squamous cell carcinoma were enrolled in the trial. Before TCR sequencing, CD4+ T cells and CD8+ T cells from peripheral blood were sorted into separate populations. Beyond this particular receptor, the publication reports: In partial responders in the 0.1-3.0 mg/kg groups, normalized peripheral clonal expansion was found to be among the lowest, especially among CD8+ T cells. After ivuxolimab, CD8+ T cells had more expanded clones than CD4+ T cells on average. The antigen specificity of the clonally expanded peripheral T cells was not determined. Low levels of normalized T-cell clonal expansion were also seen in some nonresponding patients. At doses of 0.1 to 3.0 mg/kg, clonal expansion of both CD4+ and CD8+ T cells in blood was seen between baseline and week 6.

Genomic DNA was isolated from the sorted cells so that the TCRbeta CDR3 region could be sequenced. The immunoSEQ Assay was used for sequencing of TCRbeta CDR3 regions. TCRdb retrieved this table from immuneACCESS and kept in-frame rearrangements only. Not all clones are present; in checked studies, unresolved V genes account for under half, and no reason is known for the remainder. The sample contains 65,000 to 85,000 clones, approximately 81% of them found a single time. The ten largest clones add up to roughly 0.9% of the sample. The CDR3 spans 12 residues, from the cysteine through the phenylalanine. The entry retains the CDR3 DNA only, 36 bases that are in frame from base 1. The germline V gene yields SGHTA for CDR1 and FQGNSA for CDR2. V is shortened by 2 bases, J by 3 bases, and the region joining them spans 5 bases. Turning to this clone: It has no known antigen specificity. No much larger clone is present one base from it, and per-base qualities are unavailable.

This receptor was taken from an adult with an advanced solid tumor such as melanoma, head and neck, liver or kidney cancer. The source was CD4+ or CD8+ T cells sorted from blood, collected in a trial of the OX40 agonist ivuxolimab. The rearranged chain carries TRBV7-2 and TRBJ2-7; confidence is insufficient to name the D gene. The sequence in DNA is TGTGCCAGCAGCTTATCGGTCTACGAGCAGTACTTC. It specifies CASSLSVYEQYF.